A selection of T cell receptor beta chains follows, all from one sample in a study of cytomegalovirus exposure and HLA in healthy donors. The data were produced by immunoSEQ multiplex PCR, yet TCRdb's version contains in-frame clones alone and is incomplete. The table has 150,000 or so clones, approximately 70% seen once. Material: PBMCs. The source of these receptors is a woman aged 18 to 35 in good health and CMV-seronegative. The conserved cysteine and the conserved F or W are not part of the CDR3 here. Fields, in order: J gene, V gene, D gene, CDR3 protein. The D gene is left open where the match is weak.

J gene: TRBJ1-5
V gene: TRBV5-8
D gene: TRBD1
CDR3 protein: AIRRGRGDQPQH

J gene: TRBJ1-1
V gene: TRBV28
D gene: NA
CDR3 protein: ASSSLETEAF

J gene: TRBJ2-5
V gene: TRBV5-1
D gene: NA
CDR3 protein: ASHREGVGETQY

J gene: TRBJ1-1
V gene: TRBV30
D gene: NA
CDR3 protein: AWSVLGWATEAF

J gene: TRBJ1-2
V gene: TRBV9
D gene: TRBD1
CDR3 protein: ASSLRTGDNYGYT

J gene: TRBJ1-5
V gene: TRBV25-1
D gene: NA
CDR3 protein: ASSIGTHSNQPQH

J gene: TRBJ1-6
V gene: TRBV19
D gene: TRBD1
CDR3 protein: ASTEDRGTGDSPLH

J gene: TRBJ1-2
V gene: TRBV6-6
D gene: NA
CDR3 protein: ASRDTGTGSYGYT

J gene: TRBJ1-2
V gene: TRBV10-3
D gene: NA
CDR3 protein: AISELEGYGYT

J gene: TRBJ1-2
V gene: TRBV6-6
D gene: NA
CDR3 protein: ASSYSGRGGYT

J gene: TRBJ2-1
V gene: TRBV5-5
D gene: NA
CDR3 protein: ASSVVGGEQF

J gene: TRBJ2-5
V gene: TRBV5-4
D gene: NA
CDR3 protein: ASAGAEGRETQY

J gene: TRBJ2-1
V gene: TRBV5-1
D gene: NA
CDR3 protein: ASSLDPGNEQF

J gene: TRBJ2-3
V gene: TRBV25-1
D gene: TRBD2
CDR3 protein: ASVRTSGREPQY

J gene: TRBJ2-7
V gene: TRBV28
D gene: NA
CDR3 protein: ASSLPGSSYEQY

J gene: TRBJ2-3
V gene: TRBV4-1
D gene: TRBD2
CDR3 protein: ASSQVRLAVAADTQY

J gene: TRBJ2-5
V gene: TRBV7-8
D gene: NA
CDR3 protein: ASSLAGQLGWETQY

J gene: TRBJ2-7
V gene: TRBV18
D gene: NA
CDR3 protein: ASSPGPTYEQY

J gene: TRBJ2-7
V gene: TRBV7-6
D gene: TRBD1
CDR3 protein: ASSLDDRGTYEQY

J gene: TRBJ1-5
V gene: TRBV6-5
D gene: NA
CDR3 protein: ASSYQWDNNQPQH

J gene: TRBJ1-3
V gene: TRBV30
D gene: NA
CDR3 protein: AWSAPRTVRGNTIY

J gene: TRBJ2-1
V gene: TRBV7-9
D gene: TRBD2
CDR3 protein: ASSFNQKRGIYNEQF

J gene: TRBJ2-5
V gene: TRBV10-2
D gene: TRBD2
CDR3 protein: AISGGQAGGQGETQY

J gene: TRBJ2-1
V gene: TRBV30
D gene: NA
CDR3 protein: AWTEGASVYNEQF

J gene: TRBJ2-7
V gene: TRBV5-4
D gene: TRBD1
CDR3 protein: ATRGQGLYEQY

J gene: TRBJ1-1
V gene: TRBV4-3
D gene: NA
CDR3 protein: ASSLLQGTEAF

J gene: TRBJ2-3
V gene: TRBV7-2
D gene: TRBD2
CDR3 protein: ASSLGISGSTDTQY

J gene: TRBJ2-7
V gene: TRBV7-9
D gene: TRBD2
CDR3 protein: ASRSSGTSGSYEQY

J gene: TRBJ1-3
V gene: TRBV7-9
D gene: TRBD1
CDR3 protein: ASSLGTGGNTIY

J gene: TRBJ2-1
V gene: TRBV19
D gene: TRBD2
CDR3 protein: ASRGGLADYNEQF

J gene: TRBJ2-1
V gene: TRBV7-9
D gene: NA
CDR3 protein: ASSPSPSYNEQF

J gene: TRBJ2-3
V gene: TRBV21-1
D gene: NA
CDR3 protein: ASSGRPSGTL

J gene: TRBJ1-1
V gene: TRBV11-2
D gene: NA
CDR3 protein: ASSSGTGNTEAF

J gene: TRBJ1-3
V gene: TRBV6-6
D gene: TRBD1
CDR3 protein: ASSYGGQEGNTIY

J gene: TRBJ2-1
V gene: TRBV30
D gene: TRBD2
CDR3 protein: AWKETWREDEQF

J gene: TRBJ1-4
V gene: TRBV4-1
D gene: TRBD1
CDR3 protein: ASRQGTVRDRRNEKLF

J gene: TRBJ1-1
V gene: TRBV9
D gene: NA
CDR3 protein: ASSESQATFGTEAF

J gene: TRBJ2-1
V gene: TRBV11-2
D gene: TRBD1
CDR3 protein: ASSLGIDRGIGEQF

J gene: TRBJ1-5
V gene: TRBV28
D gene: NA
CDR3 protein: ASSLSNHQPQH

J gene: TRBJ2-1
V gene: TRBV21-1
D gene: NA
CDR3 protein: ASSTPRGTSGGVEQF

J gene: TRBJ2-5
V gene: TRBV2
D gene: NA
CDR3 protein: ASSFRGGKETQY

J gene: TRBJ2-5
V gene: TRBV19
D gene: TRBD2
CDR3 protein: ASSTPGLAQETQY

J gene: TRBJ2-7
V gene: TRBV10-2
D gene: TRBD2
CDR3 protein: ASSATSGFQDEQY

J gene: TRBJ2-2
V gene: TRBV7-9
D gene: TRBD2
CDR3 protein: ASSLPGLAEVRDTGELF

J gene: TRBJ2-3
V gene: TRBV19
D gene: TRBD2
CDR3 protein: ASSIGSSGRNTQY

J gene: TRBJ2-1
V gene: TRBV28
D gene: NA
CDR3 protein: ASRPGTSVYNEQF

J gene: TRBJ2-7
V gene: TRBV5-4
D gene: NA
CDR3 protein: ASSVDGYEQY

J gene: TRBJ1-3
V gene: TRBV7-6
D gene: TRBD1
CDR3 protein: ASSLALQGPGNTIY

J gene: TRBJ2-1
V gene: TRBV5-6
D gene: TRBD2
CDR3 protein: ASSYTSGAYNEQF

J gene: TRBJ2-3
V gene: TRBV5-1
D gene: TRBD2
CDR3 protein: ASSFTPGGGPMDTQY

J gene: TRBJ2-1
V gene: TRBV5-6
D gene: NA
CDR3 protein: ASSLGLVYNEQF

J gene: TRBJ1-5
V gene: TRBV5-8
D gene: TRBD1
CDR3 protein: ASSLVQGGHQPQH

J gene: TRBJ1-1
V gene: TRBV5-6
D gene: NA
CDR3 protein: ASSLTVRGGGDMNTEAF

J gene: TRBJ1-1
V gene: TRBV19
D gene: NA
CDR3 protein: ASKRGSNTEAF

J gene: TRBJ2-1
V gene: TRBV11-3
D gene: NA
CDR3 protein: ASRRDSRRDEQF

J gene: TRBJ2-1
V gene: TRBV6-4
D gene: TRBD2
CDR3 protein: ASSGSRTSDYNEQF

J gene: TRBJ1-4
V gene: TRBV7-2
D gene: TRBD1
CDR3 protein: ASSLVGGAGATNEKLF